The clone carrying this TCR beta chain is a singleton in its sample. What it binds is unknown. The same CDR3 can be traced to other DNA sequences in this sample. Only in-frame clones appear in the TCRdb table, and some are missing; sequencing was by immunoSEQ multiplex PCR. The sample holds about 130,000 clones; approximately 82% are singletons and the top ten take roughly 30%. The data belong to a study of cytomegalovirus exposure and HLA in healthy donors. The CDR3 is made up of 15 amino acids. Germline CDR1 is SNHLY and CDR2 is FYNNEI. The germline V and J ends were trimmed by 4 bases and 0 bases, with 7 bases remaining between them. Study-level results: The authors enumerated over 150 TCR beta chains as linked to cytomegalovirus. Later, an analysis found that TCR clusters from the first cohort tended to co-occur in the approximately 130 validation repertoires.

The source is a man aged 25-45 years in good health and CMV-seropositive. The rearrangement links TRBV2 to TRBJ1-6; no definite D call. The sequenced material came from PBMCs. Written as DNA, the CDR3 is TGTGCCAGCAGTGTGTTGAGCTCCTATAATTCACCCCTCCACTTT. Its protein product is CASSVLSSYNSPLHF.